These 2 T cell receptor beta chains were all obtained from the same sample, sequenced in a study of cytomegalovirus exposure and HLA in healthy donors (dated by TCRdb to the late 2010s). Libraries were constructed by the immunoSEQ multiplex PCR assay. The multiplex PCR relied on a mix of 60 forward primers for TCR Vbeta segments and 13 reverse primers for TCR Jbeta segments. Here the immuneACCESS table is served through TCRdb, limited to in-frame sequences with V and J called. Missing clones are a known gap in these copies; in checked studies unresolved V genes cover under half, and the rest lacks a known reason. This sample comprises about 120,000 clones, 15% to 17% of them detected only once. The top ten hold under 2.5% of the sample. The sample was PBMCs. Every receptor here comes from a woman aged 18-29 years in good health and CMV-seronegative.

This clone was recorded a few times. V is TRBV14 and J is TRBJ1-2; no firm D call. Trimming took 0 bases from V and 5 from J, leaving 7 bases between them. Germline V gene sequence: CDR1 SGHDN, CDR2 FVKESK. The CDR3 loop spans 13 amino acids. For the CDR3, the DNA is TGTGCCAGCAGCCAAGACCCTCCGTATGGCTACACCTTC. This gives the protein CASSQDPPYGYTF. The entire variable domain, with the rest obtained from reference TRBV14 and TRBJ1-2, is as follows: EAGVTQFPSHSVIEKGQTVTLRCDPISGHDNLYWYRRVMGKEIKFLLHFVKESKQDESGMPNNRFLAERTGGTYSTLKVQPAELEDSGVYFCASSQDPPYGYTFGSGTRLTVV.

The V and J genes are TRBV7-2 and TRBJ2-1, with a tentative D call TRBD2 (6 bases). Germline CDR1 and CDR2: SGHTA and FQGNSA. Trimming pared 5 bases from V and 4 bases from J, leaving 15 bases between. The CDR3 sequence is 15 residues long. The CDR3 region has the DNA TGTGCCAGCAGCCCGACCGGGACTTATTACAATGAGCAGTTCTTC. As protein: CASSPTGTYYNEQFF.